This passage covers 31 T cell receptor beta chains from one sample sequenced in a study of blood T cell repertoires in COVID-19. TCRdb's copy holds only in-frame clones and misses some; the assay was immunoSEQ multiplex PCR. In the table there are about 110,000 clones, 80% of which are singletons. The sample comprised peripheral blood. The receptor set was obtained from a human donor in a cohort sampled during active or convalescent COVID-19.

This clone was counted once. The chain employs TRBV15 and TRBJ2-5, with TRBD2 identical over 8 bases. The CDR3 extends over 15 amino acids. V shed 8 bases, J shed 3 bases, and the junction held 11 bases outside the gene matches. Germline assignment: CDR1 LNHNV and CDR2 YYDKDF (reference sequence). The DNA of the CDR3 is TGTGCCACCCGAGGGTTCGGGGGGGGGAAAGAGACCCAGTACTTC. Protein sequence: CATRGFGGGKETQYF.

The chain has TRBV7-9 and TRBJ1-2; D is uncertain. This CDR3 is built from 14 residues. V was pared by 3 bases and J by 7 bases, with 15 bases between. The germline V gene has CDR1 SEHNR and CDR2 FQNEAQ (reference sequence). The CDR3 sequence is CASSLETVISGYTF. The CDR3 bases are TGTGCCAGCAGCTTGGAGACTGTAATATCTGGCTACACCTTC.

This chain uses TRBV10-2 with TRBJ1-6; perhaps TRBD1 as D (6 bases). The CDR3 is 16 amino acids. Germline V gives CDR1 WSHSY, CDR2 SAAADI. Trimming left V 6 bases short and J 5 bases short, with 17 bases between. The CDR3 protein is CASRPQETGHNSPLHF. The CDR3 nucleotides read TGCGCCAGCAGGCCCCAAGAAACAGGGCATAATTCACCCCTCCACTTT.

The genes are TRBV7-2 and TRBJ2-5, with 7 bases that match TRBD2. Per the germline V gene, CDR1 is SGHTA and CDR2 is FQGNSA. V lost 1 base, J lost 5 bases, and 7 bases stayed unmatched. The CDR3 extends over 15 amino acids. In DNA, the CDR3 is TGTGCCAGCAGCTTAGGAGTAGCGGGCGGGGAGACCCAGTACTTC. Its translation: CASSLGVAGGETQYF. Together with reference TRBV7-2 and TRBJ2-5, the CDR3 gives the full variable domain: GAGVSQSPSNKVTEKGKDVELRCDPISGHTALYWYRQSLGQGLEFLIYFQGNSAPDKSGLPSDRFSAERTGGSVSTLTIQRTQQEDSAVYLCASSLGVAGGETQYFGPGTRLLVL.

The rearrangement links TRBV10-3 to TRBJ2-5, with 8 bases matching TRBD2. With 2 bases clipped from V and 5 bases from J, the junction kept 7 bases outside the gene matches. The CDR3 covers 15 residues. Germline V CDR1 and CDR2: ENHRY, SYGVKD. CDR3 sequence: CAISEDGLALETQYF. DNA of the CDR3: TGTGCCATCAGTGAGGACGGACTAGCTTTGGAGACCCAGTACTTC.

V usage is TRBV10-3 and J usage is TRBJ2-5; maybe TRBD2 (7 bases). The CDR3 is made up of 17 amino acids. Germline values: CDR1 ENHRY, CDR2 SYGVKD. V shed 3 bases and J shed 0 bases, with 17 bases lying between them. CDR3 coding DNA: TGTGCCATCAGTGAAATAGGGGGGGGTCGGTACCAAGAGACCCAGTACTTC. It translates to CAISEIGGGRYQETQYF.

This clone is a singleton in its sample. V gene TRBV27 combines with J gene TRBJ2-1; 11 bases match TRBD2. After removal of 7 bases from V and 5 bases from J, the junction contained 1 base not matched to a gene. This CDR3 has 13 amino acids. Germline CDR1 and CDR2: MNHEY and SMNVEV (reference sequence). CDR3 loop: CASISGGDNEQFF. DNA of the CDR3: TGTGCCAGCATTAGCGGGGGGGACAATGAGCAGTTCTTC.

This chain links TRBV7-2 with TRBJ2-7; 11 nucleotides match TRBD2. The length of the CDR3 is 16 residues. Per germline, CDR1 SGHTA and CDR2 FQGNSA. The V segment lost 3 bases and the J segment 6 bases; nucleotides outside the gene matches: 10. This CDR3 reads CASSFQKLAGAAEQYF. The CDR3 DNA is TGTGCCAGCAGCTTCCAGAAACTAGCGGGGGCTGCCGAGCAGTACTTC.

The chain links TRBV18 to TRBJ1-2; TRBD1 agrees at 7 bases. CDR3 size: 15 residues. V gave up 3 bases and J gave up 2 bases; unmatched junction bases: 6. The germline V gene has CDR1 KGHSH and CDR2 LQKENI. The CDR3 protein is CASSPLTGVNYGYTF. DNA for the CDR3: TGTGCCAGCTCACCCCTTACAGGGGTCAACTATGGCTACACCTTC.

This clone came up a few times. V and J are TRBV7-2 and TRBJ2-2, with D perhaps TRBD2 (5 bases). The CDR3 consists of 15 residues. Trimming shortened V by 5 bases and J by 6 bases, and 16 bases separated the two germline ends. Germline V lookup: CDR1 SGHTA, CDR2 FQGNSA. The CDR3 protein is CASSPWRLQAGELFF. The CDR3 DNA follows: TGTGCCAGCAGCCCCTGGAGGCTTCAGGCCGGGGAGCTGTTTTTT.

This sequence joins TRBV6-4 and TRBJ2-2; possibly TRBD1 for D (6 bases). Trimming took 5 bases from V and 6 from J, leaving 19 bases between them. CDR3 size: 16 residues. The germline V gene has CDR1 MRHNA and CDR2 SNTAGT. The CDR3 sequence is CASSQQGLSVSGELFF. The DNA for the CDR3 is TGTGCCAGCAGTCAACAGGGCCTGTCGGTGTCCGGGGAGCTGTTTTTT.

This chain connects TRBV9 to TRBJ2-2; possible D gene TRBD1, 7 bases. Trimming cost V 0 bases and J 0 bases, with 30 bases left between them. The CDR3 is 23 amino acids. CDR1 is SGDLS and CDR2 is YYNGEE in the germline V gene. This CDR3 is CASSVGGAGQGGGNWANTGELFF. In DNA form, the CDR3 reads TGTGCCAGCAGCGTAGGAGGTGCGGGGCAGGGGGGAGGAAATTGGGCGAACACCGGGGAGCTGTTTTTT.

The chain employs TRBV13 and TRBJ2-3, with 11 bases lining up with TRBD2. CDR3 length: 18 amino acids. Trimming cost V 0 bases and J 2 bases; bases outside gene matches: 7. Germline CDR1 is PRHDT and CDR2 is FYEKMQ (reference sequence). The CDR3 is CASSLGVAGGPVTDTQYF. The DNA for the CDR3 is TGTGCCAGCAGCTTAGGGGTAGCGGGGGGGCCGGTCACAGATACGCAGTATTTT.

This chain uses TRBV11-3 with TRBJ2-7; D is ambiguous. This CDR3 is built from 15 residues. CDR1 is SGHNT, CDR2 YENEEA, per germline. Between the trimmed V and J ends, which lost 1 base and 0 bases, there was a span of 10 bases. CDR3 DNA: TGTGCCAGCAGCTTAGGGGCAGTAAACTCCTACGAGCAGTACTTC. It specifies CASSLGAVNSYEQYF.

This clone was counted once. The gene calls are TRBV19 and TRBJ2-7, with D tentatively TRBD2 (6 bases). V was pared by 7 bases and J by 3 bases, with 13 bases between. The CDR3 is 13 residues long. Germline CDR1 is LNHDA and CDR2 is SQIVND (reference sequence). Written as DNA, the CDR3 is TGTGCCAGTAATCCGGGACTGAACTACGAGCAGTACTTC. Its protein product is CASNPGLNYEQYF.

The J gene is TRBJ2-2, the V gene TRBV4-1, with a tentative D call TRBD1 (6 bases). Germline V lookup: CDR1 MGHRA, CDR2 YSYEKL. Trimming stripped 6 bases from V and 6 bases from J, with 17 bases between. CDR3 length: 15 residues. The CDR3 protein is CASRAAGAASGELFF. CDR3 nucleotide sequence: TGCGCCAGCAGGGCGGCAGGGGCTGCTTCCGGGGAGCTGTTTTTT.

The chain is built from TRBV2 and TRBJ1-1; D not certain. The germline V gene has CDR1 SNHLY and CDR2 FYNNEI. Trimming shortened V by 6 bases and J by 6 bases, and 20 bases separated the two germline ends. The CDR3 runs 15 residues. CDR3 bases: TGTGCCAGCAGACTCTTGAGGGAGGGTACGTCTGAAGCTTTCTTT. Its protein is CASRLLREGTSEAFF.

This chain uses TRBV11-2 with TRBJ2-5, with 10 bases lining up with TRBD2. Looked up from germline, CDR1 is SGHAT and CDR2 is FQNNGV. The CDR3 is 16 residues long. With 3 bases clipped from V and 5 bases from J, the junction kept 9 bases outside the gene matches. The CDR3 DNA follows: TGTGCCAGCAGCTTTGGGACTAGCGCCCAAGGGGAGACCCAGTACTTC. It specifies CASSFGTSAQGETQYF.

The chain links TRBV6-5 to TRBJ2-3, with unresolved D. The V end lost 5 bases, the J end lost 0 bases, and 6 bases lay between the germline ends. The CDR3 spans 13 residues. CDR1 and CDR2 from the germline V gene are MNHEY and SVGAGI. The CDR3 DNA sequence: TGTGCCAGCAGTCTGACTAGCACAGATACGCAGTATTTT. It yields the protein CASSLTSTDTQYF.

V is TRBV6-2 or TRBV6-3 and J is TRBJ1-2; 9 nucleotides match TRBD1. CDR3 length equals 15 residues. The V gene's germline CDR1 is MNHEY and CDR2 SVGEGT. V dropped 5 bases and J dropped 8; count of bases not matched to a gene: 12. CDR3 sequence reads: CASSTPGQGIRGYTF. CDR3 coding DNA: TGTGCCAGCAGTACTCCGGGACAGGGAATACGCGGCTACACCTTC.

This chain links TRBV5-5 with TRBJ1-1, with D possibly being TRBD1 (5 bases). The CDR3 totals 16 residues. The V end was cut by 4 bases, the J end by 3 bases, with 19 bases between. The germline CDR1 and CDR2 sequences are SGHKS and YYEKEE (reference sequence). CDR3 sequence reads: CASSPSGGSGDTEAFF. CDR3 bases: TGTGCCAGCAGCCCGAGCGGGGGATCAGGCGACACTGAAGCTTTCTTT. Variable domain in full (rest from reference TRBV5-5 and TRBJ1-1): DAGVTQSPTHLIKTRGQQVTLRCSPISGHKSVSWYQQVLGQGPQFIFQYYEKEERGRGNFPDRFSARQFPNYSSELNVNALLLGDSALYLCASSPSGGSGDTEAFFGQGTRLTVV.

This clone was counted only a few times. The CDR3 DNA follows: TGTGCCAGCAGTGAATTCTGGAGCTCTGGGGCCAACGTCCTGACTTTC. This encodes CASSEFWSSGANVLTF. The rearrangement uses TRBV2 and TRBJ2-6; D unresolved. Germline V gene lookup returns CDR1 SNHLY and CDR2 FYNNEI. The ends were cut back, 2 bases at V and 0 bases at J, with 8 bases in the middle. The CDR3 sequence is 16 residues long.

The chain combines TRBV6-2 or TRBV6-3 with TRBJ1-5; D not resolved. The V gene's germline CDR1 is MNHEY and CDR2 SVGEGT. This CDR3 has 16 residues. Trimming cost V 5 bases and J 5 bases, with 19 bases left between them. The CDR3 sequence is CASSTPQRGWHQPQHF. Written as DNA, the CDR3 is TGTGCCAGCAGTACCCCTCAGAGAGGGTGGCATCAGCCCCAGCATTTT.

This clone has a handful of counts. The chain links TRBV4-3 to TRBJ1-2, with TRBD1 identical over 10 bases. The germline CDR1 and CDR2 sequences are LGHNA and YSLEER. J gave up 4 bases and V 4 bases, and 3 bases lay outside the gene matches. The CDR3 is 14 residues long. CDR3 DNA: TGCGCCAGCAGCCCAGACAGGGGGCTCTATGGCTACACCTTC. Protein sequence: CASSPDRGLYGYTF.

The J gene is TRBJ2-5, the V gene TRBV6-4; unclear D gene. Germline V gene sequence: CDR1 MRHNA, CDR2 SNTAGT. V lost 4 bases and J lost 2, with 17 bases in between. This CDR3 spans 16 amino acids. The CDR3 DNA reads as TGTGCCAGCAGTGGCAACCTCGACTCAAGTCAAGAGACCCAGTACTTC. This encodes CASSGNLDSSQETQYF.

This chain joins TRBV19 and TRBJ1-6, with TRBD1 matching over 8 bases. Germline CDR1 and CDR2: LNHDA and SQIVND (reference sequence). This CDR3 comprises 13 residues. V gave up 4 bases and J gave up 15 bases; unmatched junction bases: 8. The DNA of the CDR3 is TGTGCCAGTAGTAATCCAGGGGACAGGCACCTCCACTTT. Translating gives CASSNPGDRHLHF.

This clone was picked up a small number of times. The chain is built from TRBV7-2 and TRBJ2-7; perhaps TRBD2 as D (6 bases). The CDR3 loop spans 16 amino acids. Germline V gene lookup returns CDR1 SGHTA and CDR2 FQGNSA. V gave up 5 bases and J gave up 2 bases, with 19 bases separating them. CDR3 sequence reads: CASSITPRGRPYEQYF. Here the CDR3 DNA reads TGTGCCAGCAGCATTACCCCGCGTGGGAGGCCCTACGAGCAGTACTTC.

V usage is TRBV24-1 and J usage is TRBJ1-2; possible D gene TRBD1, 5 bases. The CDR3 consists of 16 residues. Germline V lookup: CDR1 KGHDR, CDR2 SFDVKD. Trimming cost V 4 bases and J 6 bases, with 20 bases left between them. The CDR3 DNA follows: TGTGCCACCAGTGACGCCCTCGGGTTAGGGACTAATGGCTACACCTTC. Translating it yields CATSDALGLGTNGYTF.

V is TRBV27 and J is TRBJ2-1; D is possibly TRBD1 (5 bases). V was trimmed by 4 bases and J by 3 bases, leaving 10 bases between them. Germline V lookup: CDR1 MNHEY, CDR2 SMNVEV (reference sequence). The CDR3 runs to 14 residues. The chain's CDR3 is CASSSLDSYNEQFF. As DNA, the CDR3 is TGTGCCAGCAGTTCCCTCGACAGCTACAATGAGCAGTTCTTC.

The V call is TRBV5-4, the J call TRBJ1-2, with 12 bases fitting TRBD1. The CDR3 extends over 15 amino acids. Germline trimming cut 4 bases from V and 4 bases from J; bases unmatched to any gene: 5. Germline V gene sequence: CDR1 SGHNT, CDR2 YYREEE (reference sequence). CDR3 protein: CASSPGTGGFYGYTF. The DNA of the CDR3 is TGTGCCAGCAGCCCCGGGACAGGGGGCTTCTATGGCTACACCTTC.

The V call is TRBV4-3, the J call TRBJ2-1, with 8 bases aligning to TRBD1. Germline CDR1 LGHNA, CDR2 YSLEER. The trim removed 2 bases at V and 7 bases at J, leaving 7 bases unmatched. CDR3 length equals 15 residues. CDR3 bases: TGCGCCAGCAGCCAACCCGGACAGGGCATGAATGAGCAGTTCTTC. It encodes CASSQPGQGMNEQFF.